This is a list of T cell receptor beta chains from one sample in a study of blood T cell repertoires in COVID-19. The protocol was immunoSEQ multiplex PCR, while the TCRdb copy is restricted to in-frame clones and leaves out a portion. This table has some 190,000 clones, around 76% appearing once. The sequencing input was peripheral blood. Receptors originate from a woman aged 45-65 years with active or convalescent COVID-19. Both conserved end residues are part of each CDR3. The D gene is left open where the match is weak. Size is stated for part of the rows, as once, few or many counts, or as a class when the clone is expanded.

j_gene: TRBJ2-7
abundance: few
v_gene: TRBV4-1
d_gene: TRBD2
CDR3nt: TGCGCCAGCAGCCAAGATACACGGCTAGCGGGGGACGACGAGCAGTACTTC
CDR3aa: CASSQDTRLAGDDEQYF

j_gene: TRBJ2-5
abundance: .
v_gene: TRBV30
d_gene: TRBD2
CDR3nt: TGTGCCTGGAGTCCAAGGGAGGGAGAGACCCAGTACTTC
CDR3aa: CAWSPREGETQYF

j_gene: TRBJ1-1
abundance: .
v_gene: TRBV28
d_gene: .
CDR3nt: TGTGCCTCCCGAGCCCCGAGGAACACTGAAGCTTTCTTT
CDR3aa: CASRAPRNTEAFF

j_gene: TRBJ1-6
abundance: many
v_gene: TRBV7-2
d_gene: TRBD1
CDR3nt: TGTGCCAGCAGCCAAACACAGGGGTATAATTCACCCCTCCACTTT
CDR3aa: CASSQTQGYNSPLHF

j_gene: TRBJ1-2
abundance: .
v_gene: TRBV5-1
d_gene: TRBD1
CDR3nt: TGCGCCAGCAGCCCCGGACAGGACTATGGCTACACCTTC
CDR3aa: CASSPGQDYGYTF

j_gene: TRBJ2-2
abundance: .
v_gene: TRBV7-2
d_gene: TRBD1
CDR3nt: TGTGCCAGCAGCCTAGGAGGGCAGGGGGCGGGGACCGGGGAGCTGTTTTTT
CDR3aa: CASSLGGQGAGTGELFF

j_gene: TRBJ1-2
abundance: once
v_gene: TRBV3-1/TRBV3-2
d_gene: .
CDR3nt: TGTGCCAGCAGCCAAGATTTGCGGGGGGGCGGCTATGGCTACACCTTC
CDR3aa: CASSQDLRGGGYGYTF

j_gene: TRBJ1-5
abundance: .
v_gene: TRBV6-4
d_gene: .
CDR3nt: TGTGCCAACGGTGGTTATAGCAATCAGCCCCAGCATTTT
CDR3aa: CANGGYSNQPQHF

j_gene: TRBJ2-3
abundance: .
v_gene: TRBV10-1
d_gene: TRBD2
CDR3nt: TGCGCCAGTAGTAGAGCGGGAGGAAAAACAGATACGCAGTATTTT
CDR3aa: CASSRAGGKTDTQYF

j_gene: TRBJ2-4
abundance: once
v_gene: TRBV28
d_gene: .
CDR3nt: TGTGCCAGCAGTTTTGACGGGGTCAGGGGTCAGTACTTC
CDR3aa: CASSFDGVRGQYF

j_gene: TRBJ2-2
abundance: medium-sized
v_gene: TRBV27
d_gene: TRBD2
CDR3nt: TGTGCCAGCAGTTTAAGGACTAGCGGGGGCACCGGGGAGCTGTTTTTT
CDR3aa: CASSLRTSGGTGELFF

j_gene: TRBJ2-7
abundance: once
v_gene: TRBV6-1
d_gene: .
CDR3nt: TGTGCCAGCAGTGATGGTGGGACAACACTCTACGAGCAGTACTTC
CDR3aa: CASSDGGTTLYEQYF

j_gene: TRBJ2-1
abundance: .
v_gene: TRBV28
d_gene: TRBD2
CDR3nt: TGTGCCAGCAGGGGGACTAGCGGGATTTTCTATGAGCAGTTCTTC
CDR3aa: CASRGTSGIFYEQFF

j_gene: TRBJ1-2
abundance: .
v_gene: TRBV7-2
d_gene: TRBD1
CDR3nt: TGTGCCAGCAGCTCCATATCAGGGGGCGCAGGCTATGGCTACACCTTC
CDR3aa: CASSSISGGAGYGYTF

j_gene: TRBJ2-1
abundance: .
v_gene: TRBV11-1
d_gene: TRBD1
CDR3nt: TGTGCCAGCAGCCCCCTAGACAGGGTGGATGAGCAGTTCTTC
CDR3aa: CASSPLDRVDEQFF

j_gene: TRBJ2-4
abundance: .
v_gene: TRBV7-8
d_gene: TRBD1
CDR3nt: TGTGCCAGCAGCGGACAGGGGGCGGCCAAAAACATTCAGTACTTC
CDR3aa: CASSGQGAAKNIQYF

j_gene: TRBJ2-5
abundance: .
v_gene: TRBV7-2
d_gene: TRBD2
CDR3nt: TGTGCCAGCAGCAATACTAGCGGGAGGGCCCAGACCCAGTACTTC
CDR3aa: CASSNTSGRAQTQYF

j_gene: TRBJ2-7
abundance: .
v_gene: TRBV7-2
d_gene: .
CDR3nt: TGTGCCAGCACGCGAAAAAGGGAGGGGGTGCAGTACTTC
CDR3aa: CASTRKREGVQYF

j_gene: TRBJ1-5
abundance: .
v_gene: TRBV30
d_gene: .
CDR3nt: TGTGCCTGGAGTGCTGGAGGTGGCCGGGGCAATCAGCCCCAGCATTTT
CDR3aa: CAWSAGGGRGNQPQHF

j_gene: TRBJ2-2
abundance: few
v_gene: TRBV11-3
d_gene: TRBD1
CDR3nt: TGTGCCAGCAGCTTTTTGGGCAGGGGGCGAGGTATAGCCGGGGAGCTGTTTTTT
CDR3aa: CASSFLGRGRGIAGELFF

j_gene: TRBJ1-1
abundance: .
v_gene: TRBV7-2
d_gene: .
CDR3nt: TGTGCCAGCAGCTTAACGGCGGCGGGGACTGAAGCTTTCTTT
CDR3aa: CASSLTAAGTEAFF

j_gene: TRBJ1-3
abundance: few
v_gene: TRBV3-1/TRBV3-2
d_gene: TRBD1
CDR3nt: TGTGCCAGCAGCCGGGCCATCGGGACAGGGACAAACACCATATATTTT
CDR3aa: CASSRAIGTGTNTIYF

j_gene: TRBJ2-1
abundance: .
v_gene: TRBV29-1
d_gene: .
CDR3nt: TGCAGCGTTGTAGGGGACAATGAGCAGTTCTTC
CDR3aa: CSVVGDNEQFF

j_gene: TRBJ2-7
abundance: .
v_gene: TRBV4-1
d_gene: .
CDR3nt: TGCGCCAGCAGCCAAACCAGGGACACCGCCTACGAGCAGTACTTC
CDR3aa: CASSQTRDTAYEQYF

j_gene: TRBJ2-7
abundance: .
v_gene: TRBV11-2
d_gene: TRBD2
CDR3nt: TGTGCCAGCAGCACGAGGGGACTAGATCTAGGGCAGTACTTC
CDR3aa: CASSTRGLDLGQYF

j_gene: TRBJ1-2
abundance: .
v_gene: TRBV5-5
d_gene: TRBD1
CDR3nt: TGTGCCAGCAGCAGAGGACAGGGGGCCGAGTATGGCTACACCTTC
CDR3aa: CASSRGQGAEYGYTF

j_gene: TRBJ1-1
abundance: .
v_gene: TRBV25-1
d_gene: TRBD1
CDR3nt: TGTGCCAGCAGTGAGGGACAGGGGGCCGGTGAAGCTTTCTTT
CDR3aa: CASSEGQGAGEAFF

j_gene: TRBJ1-1
abundance: .
v_gene: TRBV11-2
d_gene: .
CDR3nt: TGTGCCAGCAGCACTCGGGAGGGAAGCGGAGCTTTCTTT
CDR3aa: CASSTREGSGAFF

j_gene: TRBJ1-5
abundance: .
v_gene: TRBV18
d_gene: TRBD1
CDR3nt: TGTGCCAGCTCACCGAGGACAGGGGGTAAAGATCAGCCCCAGCATTTT
CDR3aa: CASSPRTGGKDQPQHF

j_gene: TRBJ1-1
abundance: .
v_gene: TRBV7-9
d_gene: .
CDR3nt: TGTGCCAGCAGCTTCGGGGGGAACACTGAAGCTTTCTTT
CDR3aa: CASSFGGNTEAFF

j_gene: TRBJ2-4
abundance: .
v_gene: TRBV10-2
d_gene: TRBD1
CDR3nt: TGCGCCAGCAGTCAGAAACAGGGGGCGGGAAACATTCAGTACTTC
CDR3aa: CASSQKQGAGNIQYF

j_gene: TRBJ1-2
abundance: few
v_gene: TRBV7-2
d_gene: .
CDR3nt: TGTGCCAGCAGCGCTTATAGGACAGCTGGTGGCTACACCTTC
CDR3aa: CASSAYRTAGGYTF

j_gene: TRBJ2-3
abundance: few
v_gene: TRBV28
d_gene: .
CDR3nt: TGTGCCAGCAGTTTACCTAGCGTGCAGACAGATACGCAGTATTTT
CDR3aa: CASSLPSVQTDTQYF

j_gene: TRBJ1-2
abundance: .
v_gene: TRBV15
d_gene: TRBD1
CDR3nt: TGTGCCACCAGCAGAGGGAGGACAGGAATTTATGGCTACACCTTC
CDR3aa: CATSRGRTGIYGYTF

j_gene: TRBJ1-1
abundance: .
v_gene: TRBV11-1
d_gene: .
CDR3nt: TGTGCCAGCAGCTTACGCACGGACACTGAAGCTTTCTTT
CDR3aa: CASSLRTDTEAFF

j_gene: TRBJ2-2
abundance: .
v_gene: TRBV18
d_gene: .
CDR3nt: TGTGCCAGCTCATCGCGTAGAAACACCGGGGAGCTGTTTTTT
CDR3aa: CASSSRRNTGELFF

j_gene: TRBJ2-4
abundance: .
v_gene: TRBV7-2
d_gene: TRBD2
CDR3nt: TGTGCCAGCAGCTTAGCCGGGACTAGCGGGAGTCGGGACATTCAGTACTTC
CDR3aa: CASSLAGTSGSRDIQYF

j_gene: TRBJ2-7
abundance: many
v_gene: TRBV27
d_gene: TRBD2
CDR3nt: TGTGCCAGCAGTTTATCGGGGCTAGCGGGTTACTACGAGCAGTACTTC
CDR3aa: CASSLSGLAGYYEQYF

j_gene: TRBJ2-7
abundance: .
v_gene: TRBV28
d_gene: TRBD2
CDR3nt: TGTGCCAGCAATCCCGGGGGAGGGAACGAGCAGTACTTC
CDR3aa: CASNPGGGNEQYF

j_gene: TRBJ1-4
abundance: .
v_gene: TRBV19
d_gene: TRBD1
CDR3nt: TGTGCCAGTAGTACTTACACCGGGACAGGGAGGGAAAAACTGTTTTTT
CDR3aa: CASSTYTGTGREKLFF

j_gene: TRBJ2-3
abundance: .
v_gene: TRBV7-3
d_gene: TRBD2
CDR3nt: TGTGCCAGCAGCCTGCTAGCGGGAGAATCAGATACGCAGTATTTT
CDR3aa: CASSLLAGESDTQYF